These T cell receptor beta chains were read from a single sample in a study of blood T cell repertoires in COVID-19. The table came from immunoSEQ multiplex PCR; TCRdb's copy has only in-frame clones and leaves some out. The repertoire has under 250,000 clones, approximately 84% of them found once; the top ten carry less than 2%. Source material: PBMCs or T cells enriched from blood (not recorded which). The receptor source for this set is a man aged 35-49 years who had recovered from COVID-19. Each CDR3 is given with its conserved first and last residue. The D gene is left open where the match is weak. Only part of the rows carry a size: once, few, many, or a class if the clone is expanded.

j_gene | v_gene | d_gene | abundance | CDR3aa | CDR3nt
TRBJ1-6 | TRBV7-9 | TRBD1 | - | CASSTGTGDSNSPLHF | TGTGCCAGCAGCACCGGGACAGGGGATAGCAATTCACCCCTCCACTTT
TRBJ2-7 | TRBV3-1/TRBV3-2 | - | - | CASSPGRYEQYF | TGTGCCAGCAGCCCCGGTCGGTACGAGCAGTACTTC
TRBJ2-3 | TRBV14 | - | - | CASSPRIISTDTQYF | TGTGCCAGCAGTCCCAGGATTATAAGCACAGATACGCAGTATTTT
TRBJ1-2 | TRBV29-1 | TRBD1 | once | CSVVQGYTYGYTF | TGCAGCGTTGTACAGGGGTATACCTATGGCTACACCTTC
TRBJ1-1 | TRBV21-1 | - | - | CASSKAWPESVNTEAFF | TGTGCCAGCAGCAAAGCTTGGCCAGAATCCGTGAACACTGAAGCTTTCTTT
TRBJ1-1 | TRBV27 | TRBD1 | - | CASSNGQGGTEAFF | TGTGCCAGCAGTAACGGACAGGGAGGGACTGAAGCTTTCTTT
TRBJ1-2 | TRBV28 | TRBD1 | - | CASERQGLSYGYTF | TGTGCCAGCGAGCGACAGGGCCTGAGCTATGGCTACACCTTC
TRBJ2-1 | TRBV27 | - | - | CASTETTRALEQFF | TGTGCCAGCACCGAAACAACTAGGGCCCTTGAGCAGTTCTTC
TRBJ1-1 | TRBV6-5 | TRBD1 | few | CASRRTGGTEAFF | TGTGCCAGCAGGAGGACAGGGGGGACTGAAGCTTTCTTT
TRBJ2-1 | TRBV3-1/TRBV3-2 | TRBD2 | - | CAMRKGLGLKLFYNEQFF | TGTGCCATGCGGAAGGGACTAGGTTTGAAGTTATTCTACAATGAGCAGTTCTTC
TRBJ2-1 | TRBV29-1 | - | - | CSVEGQDYNEQFF | TGCAGCGTTGAAGGGCAGGACTACAATGAGCAGTTCTTC
TRBJ1-5 | TRBV7-6 | TRBD1 | - | CASSRGTGSNQPQHF | TGTGCCAGCAGCCGTGGGACAGGGTCTAATCAGCCCCAGCATTTT
TRBJ1-2 | TRBV6-1 | - | once | CASSEGFGQFLYGYTF | TGTGCCAGCAGTGAAGGTTTCGGACAATTCCTCTATGGCTACACCTTC
TRBJ1-1 | TRBV30 | - | - | CAWSGGSDTEAFF | TGTGCCTGGAGTGGGGGCTCCGACACTGAAGCTTTCTTT
TRBJ1-2 | TRBV18 | - | once | CASSPDRSGYGYTF | TGTGCCAGCTCACCAGACAGGTCCGGCTATGGCTACACCTTC
TRBJ2-5 | TRBV7-2 | - | - | CASSLGVSSETQYF | TGTGCCAGCAGCTTAGGTGTTAGCTCGGAGACCCAGTACTTC
TRBJ1-1 | TRBV5-1 | TRBD1 | - | CASSSTGVNTEAFF | TGCGCCAGCAGCTCGACAGGGGTGAACACTGAAGCTTTCTTT
TRBJ1-1 | TRBV10-3 | - | - | CATRGSTEAFF | TGTGCCACGCGGGGTAGCACTGAAGCTTTCTTT
TRBJ1-6 | TRBV11-2 | TRBD1 | few | CASSLAGGGSPLHF | TGTGCCAGCAGCTTAGCAGGGGGAGGTTCACCCCTCCACTTT
TRBJ2-7 | TRBV7-9 | - | - | CASSLAEQTEQYF | TGTGCCAGCAGCTTAGCGGAACAGACCGAGCAGTACTTC
TRBJ2-7 | TRBV7-2 | - | - | CASSLVGATREQYF | TGTGCCAGCAGCCTCGTGGGGGCAACCCGCGAGCAGTACTTC
TRBJ2-1 | TRBV5-5 | TRBD2 | few | CASSQKRLAYYNEQFF | TGTGCCAGCAGCCAAAAACGACTAGCGTACTACAATGAGCAGTTCTTC
TRBJ2-1 | TRBV5-4 | - | - | CASSLGGTAGNEQFF | TGTGCCAGCAGCTTGGGTGGGACCGCGGGAAATGAGCAGTTCTTC
TRBJ2-7 | TRBV20-1 | TRBD1 | - | CSASVGQGQQYF | TGCAGTGCTAGTGTCGGACAGGGGCAGCAGTACTTC
TRBJ2-5 | TRBV2 | - | - | CASNRVLGETQYF | TGTGCCAGCAACAGGGTACTTGGCGAGACCCAGTACTTC
TRBJ2-3 | TRBV3-1/TRBV3-2 | TRBD2 | - | CASSQTGGYTDTQYF | TGTGCCAGCAGCCAAACGGGGGGATACACAGATACGCAGTATTTT
TRBJ2-2 | TRBV18 | TRBD2 | - | CASSLAGDGELFF | TGTGCCAGCTCACTCGCGGGGGACGGGGAGCTGTTTTTT
TRBJ1-1 | TRBV10-3 | - | once | CAIQTGLNTEAFF | TGTGCCATACAGACAGGACTGAACACTGAAGCTTTCTTT
TRBJ1-1 | TRBV6-2/TRBV6-3 | - | - | CASSYSLNTEAFF | TGTGCCAGCAGTTACTCCCTAAACACTGAAGCTTTCTTT
TRBJ1-5 | TRBV3-1/TRBV3-2 | TRBD1 | - | CASSQGGTGSRQPQHF | TGTGCCAGCAGCCAAGGTGGGACAGGGTCGCGTCAGCCCCAGCATTTT
TRBJ2-1 | TRBV20-1 | TRBD2 | - | CSAISGEGQFF | TGCAGTGCGATTAGCGGGGAGGGGCAGTTCTTC
TRBJ2-6 | TRBV3-1/TRBV3-2 | TRBD2 | - | CASSPERTSSSLPGANVLTF | TGTGCCAGCAGCCCCGAGAGGACTAGCTCTAGCCTTCCTGGGGCCAACGTCCTGACTTTC
TRBJ2-1 | TRBV6-1 | - | - | CASSLSYNEQFF | TGTGCCAGCAGTCTATCTTACAATGAGCAGTTCTTC
TRBJ2-1 | TRBV6-5 | TRBD1 | - | CASSAGTGNNEQFF | TGTGCCAGCAGCGCCGGGACAGGAAACAATGAGCAGTTCTTC
TRBJ1-1 | TRBV30 | - | - | CAWSVTGMNTEAFF | TGTGCCTGGAGTGTGACAGGAATGAACACTGAAGCTTTCTTT
TRBJ2-1 | TRBV7-3 | TRBD2 | - | CASSYGILGGAYNEQFF | TGTGCCAGCAGCTATGGGATACTCGGGGGGGCTTACAATGAGCAGTTCTTC
TRBJ2-3 | TRBV19 | TRBD1 | - | CASSTRTGRRTDTQYF | TGTGCCAGTAGTACCCGGACAGGGCGGAGAACAGATACGCAGTATTTT
TRBJ1-2 | TRBV6-1 | - | - | CASSNPSDNNYGYTF | TGTGCCAGCAGTAACCCTTCGGACAATAACTATGGCTACACCTTC
TRBJ2-3 | TRBV5-1 | - | - | CASSLALRDFTDTQYF | TGCGCCAGCAGCTTGGCCTTGAGGGACTTCACAGATACGCAGTATTTT
TRBJ2-2 | TRBV7-2 | - | - | CASSLGLENTGELFF | TGTGCCAGCAGCTTAGGACTAGAGAACACCGGGGAGCTGTTTTTT
TRBJ1-2 | TRBV28 | - | - | CASSSVGALYGYTF | TGTGCCAGCAGCTCCGTGGGGGCGCTCTATGGCTACACCTTC
TRBJ2-1 | TRBV9 | - | once | CASSATGGGWDEQFF | TGTGCCAGCAGCGCGACAGGCGGGGGCTGGGATGAGCAGTTCTTC
TRBJ2-7 | TRBV30 | TRBD1 | - | CACSPGGTYEQYF | TGTGCCTGTTCGCCAGGGGGTACCTACGAGCAGTACTTC
TRBJ1-5 | TRBV4-1 | - | - | CASSQEAGSGQPQHF | TGCGCCAGCAGCCAAGAGGCAGGGTCTGGCCAGCCCCAGCATTTT
TRBJ2-3 | TRBV5-6 | TRBD2 | - | CASSLTSDLRGDTQYF | TGTGCCAGCAGCCTGACTAGCGACCTCCGGGGAGATACGCAGTATTTT
TRBJ1-2 | TRBV5-4 | - | - | CASSLATTFNYGYTF | TGTGCCAGCAGCTTGGCCACAACATTTAACTATGGCTACACCTTC
TRBJ2-5 | TRBV9 | TRBD1 | - | CASSVDAGQDGETQYF | TGTGCCAGCAGCGTAGATGCGGGACAGGACGGGGAGACCCAGTACTTC
TRBJ1-4 | TRBV18 | TRBD1 | once | CASSQDRGNEKLFF | TGTGCCAGCTCTCAAGACAGGGGTAATGAAAAACTGTTTTTT
TRBJ1-6 | TRBV29-1 | TRBD1 | once | CSVRQGGNSPLHF | TGCAGCGTCCGACAGGGTGGCAATTCACCCCTCCACTTT
TRBJ1-2 | TRBV18 | - | - | CASSPSGRHYGYTF | TGTGCCAGCTCACCTTCAGGTCGTCACTATGGCTACACCTTC
TRBJ2-3 | TRBV29-1 | TRBD2 | - | CSVPTSGSGHTQYF | TGCAGCGTCCCGACTAGCGGGTCTGGGCATACGCAGTATTTT
TRBJ1-4 | TRBV19 | TRBD1 | - | CASSMAGTASYEKLFF | TGTGCCAGTAGTATGGCCGGGACAGCGAGTTATGAAAAACTGTTTTTT
TRBJ1-1 | TRBV7-8 | TRBD1 | - | CASSRITGGTEAFF | TGTGCCAGCAGCCGGATTACAGGGGGCACTGAAGCTTTCTTT
TRBJ2-3 | TRBV7-9 | TRBD2 | once | CASSRAGPSTDTQYF | TGTGCCAGCAGCCGAGCGGGGCCTAGCACAGATACGCAGTATTTT
TRBJ2-1 | TRBV7-2 | TRBD2 | - | CASSFTSVSEQFF | TGTGCCAGCAGCTTTACTAGCGTTAGTGAGCAGTTCTTC
TRBJ1-1 | TRBV19 | TRBD1 | - | CASRGGLRAEAFF | TGTGCCAGCCGAGGGGGCTTAAGAGCTGAAGCTTTCTTT